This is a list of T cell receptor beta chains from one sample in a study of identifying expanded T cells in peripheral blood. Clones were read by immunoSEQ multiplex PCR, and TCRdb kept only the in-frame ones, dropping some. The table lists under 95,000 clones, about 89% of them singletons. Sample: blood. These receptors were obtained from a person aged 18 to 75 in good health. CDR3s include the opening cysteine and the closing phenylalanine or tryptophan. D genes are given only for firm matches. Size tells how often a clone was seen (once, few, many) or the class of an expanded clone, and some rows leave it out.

cdr3_nt: TGTGCCAGTAGTATTGGCGGGAGCGTCTACAATGAGCAGTTCTTC
cdr3_aa: CASSIGGSVYNEQFF
clone_size: -
d_call: TRBD2
cdr3_length: 15
v_call: TRBV19
j_call: TRBJ2-1

cdr3_nt: TGTGCCAGCAGCGACGCGGGTCGCAATCAGCCCCAGCATTTT
cdr3_aa: CASSDAGRNQPQHF
clone_size: -
d_call: -
cdr3_length: 14
v_call: TRBV7-8
j_call: TRBJ1-5

cdr3_nt: TGTGCCAGCAGCGTGGTGTCAGGGCCCTTAGCGGGAGAAGGGGATACGCAGTATTTT
cdr3_aa: CASSVVSGPLAGEGDTQYF
clone_size: -
d_call: TRBD2
cdr3_length: 19
v_call: TRBV9
j_call: TRBJ2-3

cdr3_nt: TGTGCCAGCAGCGTAGGTAATGGGGGCCAAGAGACCCAGTACTTC
cdr3_aa: CASSVGNGGQETQYF
clone_size: -
d_call: -
cdr3_length: 15
v_call: TRBV9
j_call: TRBJ2-5

cdr3_nt: TGTGCCAGCAGCCATATTAGCACCGGGGAGCTGTTTTTT
cdr3_aa: CASSHISTGELFF
clone_size: -
d_call: -
cdr3_length: 13
v_call: TRBV5-6
j_call: TRBJ2-2

cdr3_nt: TGTGCCAGCAGCCGGGGGGCCACTCCAGGCACTGAAGCTTTCTTT
cdr3_aa: CASSRGATPGTEAFF
clone_size: -
d_call: -
cdr3_length: 15
v_call: TRBV6-1
j_call: TRBJ1-1

cdr3_nt: TGTGCCAGTAGTATACGGATAGCGGGAGGGATGGGCACAGATACGCAGTATTTT
cdr3_aa: CASSIRIAGGMGTDTQYF
clone_size: -
d_call: TRBD2
cdr3_length: 18
v_call: TRBV19
j_call: TRBJ2-3

cdr3_nt: TGTGCCAGCAGCCCAGACAGGCCCAATCAGCCCCAGCATTTT
cdr3_aa: CASSPDRPNQPQHF
clone_size: -
d_call: -
cdr3_length: 14
v_call: TRBV27
j_call: TRBJ1-5

cdr3_nt: TGTGCCAGCAGTCCCCCAGGGGCTACCTACGAGCAGTACTTC
cdr3_aa: CASSPPGATYEQYF
clone_size: once
d_call: -
cdr3_length: 14
v_call: TRBV28
j_call: TRBJ2-7

cdr3_nt: TGTGCCAGCAGCTCCCGGGACGCTAGCACAGATACGCAGTATTTT
cdr3_aa: CASSSRDASTDTQYF
clone_size: -
d_call: -
cdr3_length: 15
v_call: TRBV5-4
j_call: TRBJ2-3

cdr3_nt: TGTGCCAGCAGCACAACTAGTATCACCGGGGAGCTGTTTTTT
cdr3_aa: CASSTTSITGELFF
clone_size: -
d_call: -
cdr3_length: 14
v_call: TRBV7-6
j_call: TRBJ2-2

cdr3_nt: TGTGCCAGCAGCACCCGACAGGGGAGCACTGAAGCTTTCTTT
cdr3_aa: CASSTRQGSTEAFF
clone_size: -
d_call: TRBD1
cdr3_length: 14
v_call: TRBV5-4
j_call: TRBJ1-1

cdr3_nt: TGCAGTGCACGGGGGGTAGAGACCCAGTACTTC
cdr3_aa: CSARGVETQYF
clone_size: -
d_call: TRBD2
cdr3_length: 11
v_call: TRBV20-1
j_call: TRBJ2-5

cdr3_nt: TGTGCCAGCAGCTCGAACAGGGGGCTGAACTATGGCTACACCTTC
cdr3_aa: CASSSNRGLNYGYTF
clone_size: -
d_call: TRBD1
cdr3_length: 15
v_call: TRBV7-2
j_call: TRBJ1-2

cdr3_nt: TGTGCCAGCAGCTTATCACAGGGGGCCAGAAATGAGCAGTTCTTC
cdr3_aa: CASSLSQGARNEQFF
clone_size: -
d_call: TRBD1
cdr3_length: 15
v_call: TRBV7-9
j_call: TRBJ2-1

cdr3_nt: TGTGCCAGCAGCAAAGCACAACCGCTAAGTCTGTACGAGCAGTACTTC
cdr3_aa: CASSKAQPLSLYEQYF
clone_size: -
d_call: -
cdr3_length: 16
v_call: TRBV21-1
j_call: TRBJ2-7

cdr3_nt: TGTGCCAGCAGTAAGGGGACAGGGAATTCACCCCTCCACTTT
cdr3_aa: CASSKGTGNSPLHF
clone_size: -
d_call: TRBD1
cdr3_length: 14
v_call: TRBV6-5
j_call: TRBJ1-6

cdr3_nt: TGCGCCAGCAGCCTACAGGGGGACACTGAAGCTTTCTTT
cdr3_aa: CASSLQGDTEAFF
clone_size: few
d_call: TRBD1
cdr3_length: 13
v_call: TRBV4-3
j_call: TRBJ1-1

cdr3_nt: TGCGCCAGCAGCTCCACCGGGACTGGCGGGGAGCTGTTTTTT
cdr3_aa: CASSSTGTGGELFF
clone_size: -
d_call: -
cdr3_length: 14
v_call: TRBV5-1
j_call: TRBJ2-2

cdr3_nt: TGTGCCAGCAGCTTCGAGGGACAGGGCCACGAGCAGTACTTC
cdr3_aa: CASSFEGQGHEQYF
clone_size: medium-sized
d_call: TRBD1
cdr3_length: 14
v_call: TRBV5-6
j_call: TRBJ2-7

cdr3_nt: TGTGCCAGCAGAAACCCCGAGGGAGGAAATGAAAAACTGTTTTTT
cdr3_aa: CASRNPEGGNEKLFF
clone_size: -
d_call: -
cdr3_length: 15
v_call: TRBV6-1
j_call: TRBJ1-4

cdr3_nt: TGTGCCAGCAGCTTATCCCCTTTAGCGGGAGGGGCCACAGATACGCAGTATTTT
cdr3_aa: CASSLSPLAGGATDTQYF
clone_size: few
d_call: TRBD2
cdr3_length: 18
v_call: TRBV7-9
j_call: TRBJ2-3

cdr3_nt: TGTGCCAGCAGCGCCCTAGCTTATGGCACAGATACGCAGTATTTT
cdr3_aa: CASSALAYGTDTQYF
clone_size: -
d_call: -
cdr3_length: 15
v_call: TRBV2
j_call: TRBJ2-3

cdr3_nt: TGTGCCAGCAGCATGGAGGGGTATGGCGAGCAGTACTTC
cdr3_aa: CASSMEGYGEQYF
clone_size: -
d_call: -
cdr3_length: 13
v_call: TRBV5-6
j_call: TRBJ2-7

cdr3_nt: TGTGCCAGCAGCGTAGGAGGGGCCGGGACAGATACGCAGTATTTT
cdr3_aa: CASSVGGAGTDTQYF
clone_size: -
d_call: -
cdr3_length: 15
v_call: TRBV9
j_call: TRBJ2-3

cdr3_nt: TGTGCCAGCAGTTTAAGGAGCGGGGGGATCTACGAGCAGTACTTC
cdr3_aa: CASSLRSGGIYEQYF
clone_size: once
d_call: TRBD2
cdr3_length: 15
v_call: TRBV27
j_call: TRBJ2-7

cdr3_nt: TGTGCCAGCAGCGTAGAGGGACTAGCGGGGGGGCCTCGAGAGACCCAGTACTTC
cdr3_aa: CASSVEGLAGGPRETQYF
clone_size: -
d_call: TRBD2
cdr3_length: 18
v_call: TRBV9
j_call: TRBJ2-5

cdr3_nt: TGTGCCAGCAGCCAAGATCGCCTTAGGGAAGGCTACAATGAGCAGTTCTTC
cdr3_aa: CASSQDRLREGYNEQFF
clone_size: -
d_call: -
cdr3_length: 17
v_call: TRBV4-2
j_call: TRBJ2-1

cdr3_nt: TGTGCCAGCAGGGCCTGGGACAGGGCCTCCTACGAGCAGTACTTC
cdr3_aa: CASRAWDRASYEQYF
clone_size: -
d_call: TRBD1
cdr3_length: 15
v_call: TRBV28
j_call: TRBJ2-7

cdr3_nt: TGTGCCAGCACCAACGGGCCGCTGCCGGGCTCACCCCTCCACTTT
cdr3_aa: CASTNGPLPGSPLHF
clone_size: -
d_call: -
cdr3_length: 15
v_call: TRBV6-5
j_call: TRBJ1-6

cdr3_nt: TGTGCCAGCAGCTTATCCGGCGGCCGTGAAGCTTTCTTT
cdr3_aa: CASSLSGGREAFF
clone_size: few
d_call: -
cdr3_length: 13
v_call: TRBV7-2
j_call: TRBJ1-1